The TCR beta chain described here comes from a study of T cells after yellow fever vaccination. The CDR3 is 15 amino acids. Germline assignment: CDR1 MNHEY and CDR2 SVGAGI. V lost 0 bases, J lost 9 bases, and 8 bases stayed unmatched. There are a few counts of this clonotype. One entry per CDR3 protein, called by TCRdb with MiXCR from the 5' RACE reads. In the table there are 620,000 or so distinct CDR3 sequences, approximately 16% of which are singletons. This chain connects TRBV6-5 to TRBJ2-3; TRBD1 agrees at 8 bases. Here the sequenced sample was PBMCs, taken 4 to 6 days after the first yellow fever vaccination. The clonotype originates from a man aged 18 to 30 who received the YFV17D yellow fever vaccine. The CDR3 region has the DNA TGTGCCAGCAGTTACTCGAGTCAGGGGGCCGACACGCAGTATTTT. The encoded protein is CASSYSSQGADTQYF.